The 22 T cell receptor beta chains listed next were all sequenced from one sample in a study of T cells after yellow fever vaccination. Using its own MiXCR run on the 5' RACE reads, TCRdb lists one record per CDR3 protein. The data hold about 220,000 distinct CDR3 sequences, with around 3.1% observed a single time. The sequencing used CD4+ T cells sorted from PBMCs, collected 10 days after the yellow fever booster vaccination. The source of these receptors is a man younger than 35 who received the YFV17D yellow fever vaccine.

This clonotype was picked up many times. The chain couples TRBV28 to TRBJ1-1; D is perhaps TRBD1 (6 bases). V lost 6 bases and J 10 bases, leaving 15 bases between the germline ends. CDR3 size: 12 residues. CDR1 is MDHEN, CDR2 SYDVKM, per germline. CDR3 amino acids: CASRQGHLAAFF. The CDR3 coding sequence is TGTGCCAGCAGGCAGGGACACCTCGCAGCTTTCTTT.

The rearrangement links TRBV7-7 to TRBJ1-4; 9 bases are shared with TRBD1. CDR1 and CDR2 from the germline V gene are SSHAT and FNYEAQ (reference sequence). The J segment lost 9 bases and the V segment lost 2 bases, leaving 7 bases of the junction unmatched. The CDR3 runs to 15 residues. The CDR3 reads CASSLIGQGRKKLFF. As DNA, the CDR3 is TGTGCCAGCAGCTTAATCGGACAGGGGAGGAAAAAACTGTTTTTT. Complete variable domain (other parts from reference TRBV7-7 and TRBJ1-4): GAGVSQSPRYKVTKRGQDVTLRCDPISSHATLYWYQQALGQGPEFLTYFNYEAQPDKSGLPSDRFSAERPEGSISTLTIQRTEQRDSAMYRCASSLIGQGRKKLFFGSGTQLSVL.

This rearrangement joins TRBV19 to TRBJ1-5, with TRBD1 as a possible D gene (6 bases). V lost 6 bases, J lost 2 bases, and 11 bases lay in between. CDR1 and CDR2 from the germline V gene are LNHDA and SQIVND (reference sequence). The CDR3 has 14 residues. The CDR3 bases are TGTGCCAGTAGCGACAGGCCCGGCAATCAGCCCCAGCATTTT. Its translation is CASSDRPGNQPQHF.

This clonotype was recorded many times. The genes are TRBV4-3 and TRBJ1-5; D is ambiguous. The CDR3 runs to 16 residues. Germline V gene lookup returns CDR1 LGHNA and CDR2 YSLEER. The V end lost 0 bases, the J end lost 0 bases, and 9 bases lay between the germline ends. The DNA of the CDR3 is TGCGCCAGCAGCCAAGATCTGACGTATAGCAATCAGCCCCAGCATTTT. Protein: CASSQDLTYSNQPQHF.

In this sample, this clonotype turned up many times. The chain recombines TRBV7-2 with TRBJ1-2, with 9 bases that match TRBD1. The CDR3 extends over 14 amino acids. The germline gives CDR1 SGHTA, CDR2 FQGNSA. Losses at the gene ends were 7 bases for V and 2 bases for J; bases not matched to a gene: 5. CDR3 in amino acids: CASTLTGGNYGYTF. In DNA form, the CDR3 reads TGTGCCAGCACCCTGACAGGGGGAAACTATGGCTACACCTTC.

In this sample, this clonotype turned up many times. The V gene is TRBV3-1, the J gene TRBJ1-1; D is unresolved. Trimming left V 5 bases short and J 2 bases short, with 9 bases between. This CDR3 has 13 amino acids. Germline CDR1 and CDR2: LGHDT and YNNKEL (reference sequence). Here the CDR3 reads CASSWTGNTEAFF. Here the CDR3 DNA reads TGTGCCAGCAGCTGGACGGGAAACACTGAAGCTTTCTTT. Full variable domain (remainder filled in from reference TRBV3-1 and TRBJ1-1): DTAVSQTPKYLVTQMGNDKSIKCEQNLGHDTMYWYKQDSKKFLKIMFSYNNKELIINETVPNRFSPKSPDKAHLNLHINSLELGDSAVYFCASSWTGNTEAFFGQGTRLTVV.

This clonotype has a count of ten or more. The genes are TRBV5-1 and TRBJ1-1; 9 bases agree with TRBD1. Trimming cost V 5 bases and J 11 bases; bases outside gene matches: 10. This CDR3 region has 13 residues. Germline-derived CDR1 and CDR2 are SGHRS and YFSETQ. The CDR3 here is CASRPGQGWGAFF. The CDR3 nucleotides read TGCGCCAGCAGACCGGGACAGGGATGGGGGGCTTTCTTT.

This clonotype was picked up a small number of times. DNA of the CDR3: TGCAGCGTGACTGGGCCTGGCACTGAAGCTTTCTTT. Translated: CSVTGPGTEAFF. J is TRBJ1-1 and V is TRBV29-1; D remains ambiguous. The CDR3 contains 12 residues. The ends were cut back, 6 bases at V and 4 bases at J, with 12 bases in the middle. The germline V gene has CDR1 SQVTM and CDR2 ANQGSEA.

This clonotype was picked up a small number of times. The V call is TRBV20-1, the J call TRBJ1-2, with 8 bases identical to TRBD1. CDR1 is DFQATT and CDR2 is SNEGSKA in the germline V gene (reference sequence). Trimming removed 2 bases from V and 7 bases from J; junction bases left unmatched: 12. The CDR3 runs 15 residues. This CDR3 reads CSARSDRGGLRGYTF. DNA of the CDR3: TGCAGTGCTAGATCCGACAGGGGAGGGTTGCGTGGCTACACCTTC.

Ten or more counts support this clonotype. The CDR3 nucleotides are TGCAGTGTAACCGGGACCCAGGGCTACAATGAGCAGTTCTTC. Amino acids: CSVTGTQGYNEQFF. The chain uses TRBV20-1 and TRBJ2-1; D might be TRBD1 or TRBD2, each matching 5 bases. CDR3 length equals 14 residues. V was shortened by 7 bases and J by 3 bases, with 16 bases between the two germline ends. The germline CDR1 and CDR2 sequences are DFQATT and SNEGSKA (reference sequence).

The chain employs TRBV6-2 or TRBV6-3 and TRBJ2-1; 9 nucleotides line up with TRBD1. Trimming took 2 bases from V and 3 from J; bases not matched to a gene: 5. Germline CDR1 MNHEY, CDR2 SVGEGT. The CDR3 contains 16 residues. The CDR3 sequence: CASSYPTGQGYNEQFF. The CDR3 DNA sequence: TGTGCCAGCAGTTACCCCACGGGACAGGGCTACAATGAGCAGTTCTTC.

This clonotype was counted only a few times. The V gene is TRBV6-5, the J gene TRBJ2-5; the match to TRBD2 covers 13 bases. The length of the CDR3 is 16 residues. The V gene end was trimmed by 6 bases and the J gene end by 5 bases; junction bases not matched to a gene: 9. Germline values: CDR1 MNHEY, CDR2 SVGAGI. The CDR3: CASSLGLAGAGETQYF. CDR3 in DNA: TGTGCCAGCAGCCTCGGACTAGCGGGGGCGGGCGAGACCCAGTACTTC.

This clonotype showed up many times. The genes are TRBV5-1 and TRBJ2-1; D not resolved. Trimming pared 1 base from V and 0 bases from J, leaving 8 bases between. The CDR3 has 15 residues. From germline, CDR1 is SGHRS and CDR2 YFSETQ. The CDR3 DNA follows: TGCGCCAGCAGCTTGAGCGCAGACTCCTACAATGAGCAGTTCTTC. It is translated as CASSLSADSYNEQFF.

This clonotype was counted at least ten times. The chain recombines TRBV7-2 with TRBJ1-2, with a tentative D call TRBD1 (6 bases). The CDR3 loop spans 12 amino acids. Per the germline V gene, CDR1 is SGHTA and CDR2 is FQGNSA. The germline V and J ends were trimmed by 5 bases and 2 bases, with 6 bases remaining between them. The CDR3 loop is CASSDRNYGYTF. For the CDR3, the DNA is TGTGCCAGCAGCGACAGGAACTATGGCTACACCTTC.

This clonotype was counted many times. This chain connects TRBV2 to TRBJ2-7, with D unresolved. The CDR3 spans 15 residues. The V gene's germline CDR1 is SNHLY and CDR2 FYNNEI. Deletions cut 4 bases from V and 3 bases from J, with 16 bases between. CDR3 coding DNA: TGTGCCAGCAGTGCTATCCAGGACGGCAACTACGAGCAGTACTTC. This codes for CASSAIQDGNYEQYF.

This clonotype was seen ten or more times. The V gene is TRBV10-3, the J gene TRBJ2-2; the D is unclear. The length of the CDR3 is 14 residues. CDR1 ENHRY and CDR2 SYGVKD come from the germline V gene. V was clipped by 10 bases and J by 0 bases, with 12 bases between them. CDR3 sequence (DNA): TGTGCCACTTCGACTGCAACGAACACCGGGGAGCTGTTTTTT. Translated, it gives CATSTATNTGELFF.

The rearrangement links TRBV20-1 to TRBJ2-7, with 8 bases matching TRBD2. The length of the CDR3 is 15 residues. The ends lost 3 bases at V and 5 bases at J; junction bases unmatched: 12. Germline CDR1 is DFQATT and CDR2 is SNEGSKA (reference sequence). In DNA, the CDR3 is TGCAGTGCTAGGATCCCCGGGACTAGGCCCGACGAGCAGTACTTC. Its protein is CSARIPGTRPDEQYF.

This clonotype showed up many times. The rearrangement links TRBV18 to TRBJ2-2; D possibly corresponds to TRBD1 (5 bases). Per the germline V gene, CDR1 is KGHSH and CDR2 is LQKENI. Trimming took off 0 bases at V and 2 bases at J, with 13 bases between the two ends. The CDR3 sequence is 17 residues long. The CDR3 is CASSPPKQGPNTGELFF. The CDR3 nucleotides are TGTGCCAGCTCACCACCGAAGCAGGGCCCAAACACCGGGGAGCTGTTTTTT. Full variable domain (outside the CDR3, taken from reference TRBV18 and TRBJ2-2): NAGVMQNPRHLVRRRGQEARLRCSPMKGHSHVYWYRQLPEEGLKFMVYLQKENIIDESGMPKERFSAEFPKEGPSILRIQQVVRGDSAAYFCASSPPKQGPNTGELFFGEGSRLTVL.

This clonotype was recorded at least ten times. The chain couples TRBV5-1 to TRBJ2-5; D uncertain. There are 14 residues in the CDR3. The germline V gene has CDR1 SGHRS and CDR2 YFSETQ. V was cut by 0 bases and J by 5 bases, with 11 bases left in between. The CDR3 here is CASSLAFAGETQYF. In DNA form, the CDR3 reads TGCGCCAGCAGCTTGGCCTTTGCCGGGGAGACCCAGTACTTC.

Only a few counts were recorded for this clonotype. The chain joins TRBV5-4 to TRBJ2-3, with 8 bases aligning to TRBD2. CDR1 is SGHNT, CDR2 YYREEE, per germline (reference sequence). The CDR3 runs to 15 residues. The ends lost 3 bases at V and 1 base at J; junction bases unmatched: 4. CDR3 nucleotide sequence: TGTGCCAGCAGCTCTAAAGCGGGGGGCACAGATACGCAGTATTTT. This encodes CASSSKAGGTDTQYF.

The sample holds a few counts of this clonotype. The chain joins TRBV12-3 or TRBV12-4 to TRBJ2-3; 8 bases agree with TRBD2. The CDR3 has 15 residues. V was pared by 6 bases and J by 2 bases, with 7 bases of the junction left unmatched. This CDR3 is CASSRASGSTDTQYF. CDR3 nucleotide sequence: TGTGCCAGCAGCAGGGCTAGCGGGTCCACAGATACGCAGTATTTT.

This clonotype showed up many times. The CDR3 bases are TGCGCCAGCAGCCCCGGACAGAGCCGGTTCCGGGGCACTGAAGCTTTCTTT. Its protein is CASSPGQSRFRGTEAFF. J is TRBJ1-1 and V is TRBV5-1, with D possibly TRBD1 on 6 matching bases. CDR3 length equals 17 residues. Deletions cut 4 bases from V and 4 bases from J, with 23 bases between. Germline assignment: CDR1 SGHRS and CDR2 YFSETQ. The variable domain in full, with the rest retrieved from reference TRBV5-1 and TRBJ1-1, is KAGVTQTPRYLIKTRGQQVTLSCSPISGHRSVSWYQQTPGQGLQFLFEYFSETQRNKGNFPGRFSGRQFSNSRSEMNVSTLELGDSALYLCASSPGQSRFRGTEAFFGQGTRLTVV.